This passage covers 32 T cell receptor beta chains from one sample sequenced in a study of cytotoxic CD8 clonotypes in ibrutinib-treated CLL. Data came from immunoSEQ multiplex PCR; TCRdb stores just in-frame clones and leaves some out. The table has around 250,000 clones, 70% seen once. Sequences were derived from PBMCs, sampled after 24 months of ibrutinib treatment. The receptors shown here come from a human donor with chronic lymphocytic leukemia.

This sequence joins TRBV28 and TRBJ2-1, with TRBD2 matching over 8 bases. The V and J ends lost 7 bases and 1 base, in that order; junction bases with no gene match: 9. This CDR3 contains 16 residues. Germline CDR1 is MDHEN and CDR2 is SYDVKM. The CDR3 DNA reads as TGTGCCAGCAATATTTATACTAGCGGATCCTACAATGAGCAGTTCTTC. It encodes CASNIYTSGSYNEQFF. Looking up the rest from reference TRBV28 and TRBJ2-1 gives the full variable domain: DVKVTQSSRYLVKRTGEKVFLECVQDMDHENMFWYRQDPGLGLRLIYFSYDVKMKEKGDIPEGYSVSREKKERFSLILESASTNQTSMYLCASNIYTSGSYNEQFFGPGTRLTVL.

The V gene is TRBV6-5, the J gene TRBJ1-5; D gene unclear. The CDR3 consists of 13 residues. V lost 7 bases and J lost 6, with 13 bases in between. The germline V gene encodes CDR1 MNHEY and CDR2 SVGAGI. The CDR3 protein is CASMPRAAQPQHF. CDR3 in DNA: TGTGCCAGCATGCCTAGGGCTGCTCAGCCCCAGCATTTT.

V is TRBV18 and J is TRBJ1-5, with TRBD1 as a possible D gene (5 bases). CDR1 is KGHSH and CDR2 is LQKENI in the germline V gene. This CDR3 is 15 amino acids long. Trimming removed 3 bases at V and 4 bases at J, with 13 bases between. As DNA, the CDR3 is TGTGCCAGCTCACCGGTGGGAGGGGAAAATCAGCCCCAGCATTTT. It specifies CASSPVGGENQPQHF.

V usage is TRBV27 and J usage is TRBJ2-7; a possible D gene is TRBD2 (6 bases). The ends were cut back, 4 bases at V and 0 bases at J, with 10 bases in the middle. This CDR3 is 14 amino acids long. Germline CDR1 MNHEY, CDR2 SMNVEV (reference sequence). The CDR3 bases are TGTGCCAGCAGTTGGGGGGTAAGCTCCTACGAGCAGTACTTC. Translated: CASSWGVSSYEQYF.

The rearrangement links TRBV27 to TRBJ1-1; D is unclear. Germline V gene data show CDR1 as MNHEY and CDR2 as SMNVEV (reference sequence). Between the trimmed V and J ends, which lost 3 bases and 11 bases, there was a span of 10 bases. CDR3 size: 11 residues. This CDR3 reads CASSFKGWAFF. In nucleotides, the CDR3 is TGTGCCAGCAGTTTTAAAGGTTGGGCTTTCTTT.

The DNA for the CDR3 is TGTGCCAGCACCTCATCTGGGGGCTACTCTGGAAACACCATATATTTT. Translation: CASTSSGGYSGNTIYF. V and J are TRBV7-9 and TRBJ1-3; D is possibly TRBD1 (6 bases). This CDR3 is built from 16 residues. V gave up 7 bases and J gave up 0 bases, with 16 bases separating them. The germline gives CDR1 SEHNR, CDR2 FQNEAQ (reference sequence). The full variable domain, its missing parts supplied by reference TRBV7-9 and TRBJ1-3, is DTGVSQNPRHKITKRGQNVTFRCDPISEHNRLYWYRQTLGQGPEFLTYFQNEAQLEKSRLLSDRFSAERPKGSFSTLEIQRTEQGDSAMYLCASTSSGGYSGNTIYFGEGSWLTVV.

The rearrangement uses TRBV27 and TRBJ2-3, with a tentative D call TRBD2 (6 bases). CDR3 length equals 14 residues. The V gene's germline CDR1 is MNHEY and CDR2 SMNVEV (reference sequence). V dropped 4 bases and J dropped 1 base, with 9 bases sitting between them. CDR3 protein: CASSWDWGTDTQYF. The CDR3 DNA reads TGTGCCAGCAGTTGGGACTGGGGCACAGATACGCAGTATTTT.

Comments on this clone: Other DNA variants within this sample encode the same CDR3. V and J are TRBV30 and TRBJ1-4; D gene uncertain. Germline loops: CDR1 GTSNPN, CDR2 SVGIG (reference sequence). V dropped 8 bases and J dropped 11 bases, with 27 bases sitting between them. The CDR3 has 15 amino acids. The CDR3 spells CARTLVGPALGKLFF. The DNA for the CDR3 is TGTGCCCGGACCCTAGTTGGCCCCGCCTTAGGGAAACTGTTTTTT.

J is TRBJ2-7 and V is TRBV25-1; no firm D call. Trimming left V 1 base short and J 2 bases short, with 6 bases between. This CDR3 is 13 amino acids long. Germline CDR1 MGHDK, CDR2 SYGVNS. The CDR3 nucleotides are TGTGCCAGCAGTGAATTTGACACCTACGAGCAGTACTTC. Encoded protein: CASSEFDTYEQYF.

The chain couples TRBV5-5 to TRBJ2-7; D remains ambiguous. CDR3 length: 16 amino acids. V shed 0 bases and J shed 0 bases, with 13 bases lying between them. Looked up from germline, CDR1 is SGHKS and CDR2 is YYEKEE (reference sequence). CDR3 coding DNA: TGTGCCAGCAGCTTGGGACCGGTTCTCAGCTCCTACGAGCAGTACTTC. Amino acid sequence: CASSLGPVLSSYEQYF.

In this sample, this clone turned up a few times. V usage is TRBV15 and J usage is TRBJ1-3; D remains ambiguous. The V gene lost 1 base and the J gene lost 0 bases, with 7 bases spanning the gap. The germline V gene has CDR1 LNHNV and CDR2 YYDKDF (reference sequence). The CDR3 contains 15 residues. Here the CDR3 reads CATSRGRNSGNTIYF. The CDR3 DNA reads as TGTGCCACCAGCAGAGGACGGAACTCTGGAAACACCATATATTTT.

CDR3 residues: CASSLGPYNEQFF. As DNA, the CDR3 is TGTGCCAGCAGCCTCGGACCATACAATGAGCAGTTCTTC. The chain couples TRBV7-2 to TRBJ2-1; no clear D gene. V dropped 5 bases and J dropped 4 bases, with 9 bases sitting between them. Germline V gene sequence: CDR1 SGHTA, CDR2 FQGNSA. The CDR3 contains 13 residues.

The chain links TRBV6-5 to TRBJ1-2; D is perhaps TRBD1 (5 bases). Per the germline V gene, CDR1 is MNHEY and CDR2 is SVGAGI. Trimming took off 8 bases at V and 7 bases at J, with 17 bases between the two ends. This CDR3 is 13 amino acids long. The CDR3 protein is CASSRAVISGYTF. The DNA of the CDR3 is TGTGCCAGCTCCAGGGCCGTGATCTCTGGCTACACCTTC.

The chain links TRBV5-8 to TRBJ1-2; 7 bases map to TRBD1. CDR1 SGHTS and CDR2 YDEGEE come from the germline V gene. V gave up 1 base and J gave up 6 bases; unmatched junction bases: 6. This CDR3 has 14 residues. The CDR3, as DNA: TGTGCCAGCAGCTTGTTTCCAGGGGGACATGGCTACACCTTC. Its translation: CASSLFPGGHGYTF.

The V call is TRBV30, the J call TRBJ2-7; TRBD2 matches at 9 bases. In germline, CDR1 is GTSNPN, CDR2 SVGIG (reference sequence). The CDR3 is 13 amino acids. Losses at the gene ends were 8 bases for V and 4 bases for J; bases not matched to a gene: 9. The CDR3 spells CALRAGGRYEQYF. The CDR3 DNA reads as TGTGCCCTCAGAGCGGGGGGTCGTTACGAGCAGTACTTC.

This clone came up a few times. This sequence joins TRBV28 and TRBJ2-3; D unresolved. The ends were cut back, 4 bases at V and 6 bases at J, with 5 bases in the middle. Germline values: CDR1 MDHEN, CDR2 SYDVKM. CDR3 size: 11 residues. The CDR3 bases are TGTGCCAGCAGTTCCATGGATACGCAGTATTTT. This encodes CASSSMDTQYF.

The chain couples TRBV12-5 to TRBJ2-1, with 8 bases lining up with TRBD1. This CDR3 comprises 11 residues. Trimming took 9 bases from V and 9 from J; bases not matched to a gene: 4. Germline V lookup: CDR1 LGHNT, CDR2 FRNRAP. CDR3 region: CASTTGGEQFF. CDR3 sequence (DNA): TGTGCTAGCACTACAGGGGGTGAGCAGTTCTTC.

This chain uses TRBV27 with TRBJ2-1; 12 bases map to TRBD2. CDR1 is MNHEY and CDR2 is SMNVEV in the germline V gene (reference sequence). The ends lost 3 bases at V and 7 bases at J; junction bases unmatched: 19. The CDR3 sequence is 20 residues long. CDR3 protein: CASSLGWEDSSGRAGNEQFF. The CDR3 nucleotides are TGTGCCAGCAGTTTGGGGTGGGAGGACTCTAGCGGGAGGGCGGGAAATGAGCAGTTCTTC.

V is TRBV9 and J is TRBJ2-3; either TRBD1 or TRBD2 may supply D (5 bases each). V gave up 0 bases and J gave up 4 bases, with 12 bases separating them. CDR1 SGDLS and CDR2 YYNGEE come from the germline V gene. CDR3 size: 15 residues. DNA of the CDR3: TGTGCCAGCAGCGTAGATTGGAGAGGGGCAGATACGCAGTATTTT. Translating gives CASSVDWRGADTQYF.

This clone has only a few counts. The CDR3 loop reads CASSPGPQNYGYTF. CDR3 DNA sequence: TGTGCCAGCAGTCCGGGACCGCAGAACTATGGCTACACCTTC. The J gene is TRBJ1-2, the V gene TRBV28; a weak D match, TRBD1 (5 bases). Trimming stripped 5 bases from V and 2 bases from J, with 12 bases between. In germline, CDR1 is MDHEN, CDR2 SYDVKM. The CDR3 consists of 14 residues.

The gene calls are TRBV2 and TRBJ1-2; D perhaps matches TRBD1 (6 bases). CDR3 length: 12 residues. CDR1 is SNHLY, CDR2 FYNNEI, per germline. V was cut by 6 bases and J by 8 bases, with 13 bases left in between. The CDR3 loop is CASRGSGDGYTF. The CDR3 coding sequence is TGTGCCAGCAGAGGATCAGGGGACGGCTACACCTTC.

The chain is built from TRBV29-1 and TRBJ2-3; a weak D match, TRBD2 (6 bases). CDR3 length: 15 amino acids. Trimming removed 1 base from V and 1 base from J, with 12 bases in between. Germline V gene data show CDR1 as SQVTM and CDR2 as ANQGSEA. CDR3 sequence reads: CSVEGGRGGTDTQYF. The CDR3 coding sequence is TGCAGCGTTGAAGGGGGTCGCGGGGGCACAGATACGCAGTATTTT.

CDR3 region: CASSLAGLAGVDTQYF. CDR3 DNA: TGTGCCAGCAGCTTAGCCGGACTAGCGGGAGTTGATACGCAGTATTTT. This chain links TRBV7-8 with TRBJ2-3, with 13 bases fitting TRBD2. Germline-derived CDR1 and CDR2 are SGHVS and FQNEAQ. CDR3 length: 16 amino acids. V shed 0 bases, J shed 6 bases, and the junction held 3 bases outside the gene matches.

The chain joins TRBV10-3 to TRBJ2-7, with D uncertain. CDR1 and CDR2 (germline): ENHRY, SYGVKD. This CDR3 spans 14 amino acids. With 2 bases removed from V and 2 bases from J, the gap between germline ends came to 10 bases. CDR3 loop: CAISETGKTYEQYF. CDR3 sequence (DNA): TGTGCCATCAGTGAGACCGGAAAGACCTACGAGCAGTACTTC.

The chain recombines TRBV27 with TRBJ2-2; no clear D gene. CDR1 and CDR2 (germline): MNHEY, SMNVEV (reference sequence). Trimming pared 4 bases from V and 4 bases from J, leaving 13 bases between. The length of the CDR3 is 15 residues. The DNA of the CDR3 is TGTGCCAGCAGTTCAGCGTTCATGACCACCGGGGAGCTGTTTTTT. It codes for CASSSAFMTTGELFF.

The chain has TRBV4-1 and TRBJ2-7, with a weak D call TRBD1 (6 bases). The V gene's germline CDR1 is MGHRA and CDR2 YSYEKL. V lost 2 bases and J lost 2, with 16 bases in between. The CDR3 extends over 16 amino acids. The CDR3 here is CASSQSTGTITYEQYF. In nucleotides, the CDR3 is TGCGCCAGCAGCCAATCCACAGGGACCATCACCTACGAGCAGTACTTC.

The V gene is TRBV28, the J gene TRBJ1-5; TRBD1 is a possible D gene (6 bases). V was pared by 3 bases and J by 6 bases, with 15 bases between. Germline V CDR1 and CDR2: MDHEN, SYDVKM. The CDR3 loop spans 15 amino acids. The CDR3 nucleotides read TGTGCCAGCAGTTTCCGAGGGGGTTTTGGTCAGCCCCAGCATTTT. Its translation is CASSFRGGFGQPQHF.

V gene TRBV6-4 combines with J gene TRBJ2-3; 10 bases agree with TRBD2. This CDR3 region has 16 residues. The germline CDR1 and CDR2 sequences are MRHNA and SNTAGT. V shed 5 bases and J 4 bases; nucleotides not matched to a gene: 9. For the CDR3, the DNA is TGTGCCAGCAGTAGCGGGAGGGCCGCGAAACCAGATACGCAGTATTTT. Amino acid sequence: CASSSGRAAKPDTQYF.

This clone appeared a few times. V is TRBV13 and J is TRBJ1-5; no reliable D call. Trimming removed 4 bases at V and 0 bases at J, with 7 bases between. The length of the CDR3 is 14 residues. Looked up from germline, CDR1 is PRHDT and CDR2 is FYEKMQ (reference sequence). This CDR3 is CASSSKGSNQPQHF. The CDR3 DNA reads as TGTGCCAGCAGCTCCAAAGGTAGCAATCAGCCCCAGCATTTT.

The gene calls are TRBV28 and TRBJ2-3, with a tentative D call TRBD2 (6 bases). V lost 7 bases and J 0 bases, leaving 14 bases between the germline ends. CDR3 size: 15 residues. CDR1 is MDHEN and CDR2 is SYDVKM in the germline V gene. CDR3 residues: CASTLLASSTDTQYF. Written as DNA, the CDR3 is TGTGCCAGCACGCTTCTAGCGTCGAGCACAGATACGCAGTATTTT.

This rearrangement joins TRBV6-5 to TRBJ1-5, with D uncertain. In germline, CDR1 is MNHEY, CDR2 SVGAGI. The V end lost 8 bases, the J end lost 5 bases, and 13 bases lay between the germline ends. The CDR3 consists of 13 residues. Here the CDR3 reads CASGYSIYQPQHF. The CDR3 nucleotides are TGTGCCAGCGGGTATAGCATTTATCAGCCCCAGCATTTT.

V usage is TRBV28 and J usage is TRBJ1-1; a weak D match, TRBD1 (5 bases). Germline CDR1 is MDHEN and CDR2 is SYDVKM. V dropped 6 bases and J dropped 2 bases, with 22 bases sitting between them. The CDR3 extends over 17 amino acids. The CDR3 reads CASSLPSGGVINTEAFF. In nucleotides, the CDR3 is TGTGCCAGCAGCCTACCGTCTGGGGGGGTCATAAACACTGAAGCTTTCTTT.